This passage covers 3 T cell receptor beta chains from one sample sequenced in a study of blood T cells in healthy people across ages. The use of a sample-barcoded 5' primer and a J-beta primer mix characterized a second PCR of 7 to 11 cycles. In TCRdb, the 5' RACE reads were re-called with MiXCR into one record per CDR3 protein. The sample has 650,000 to 900,000 distinct CDR3 sequences, around 62% seen once. Sequenced sample: blood. The receptors here all came from a man aged 25-40 years in good health.

This clonotype was counted once. The rearrangement links TRBV28 to TRBJ2-7; D may correspond to TRBD1 or TRBD2 (5 bases each). V lost 4 bases to trimming and J lost 0 bases, with 16 bases between them. Germline loops: CDR1 MDHEN, CDR2 SYDVKM. This CDR3 is 16 amino acids long. In DNA, the CDR3 is TGTGCCAGCAGTTCCCCCGGGACGGAGAGCTCCTACGAGCAGTACTTC. It yields the protein CASSSPGTESSYEQYF.

This chain connects TRBV4-2 to TRBJ2-4; possibly TRBD1 or TRBD2 for D (5 bases each). The J call may be wrong; the DNA end is better matched by TRBJ2-7. Germline CDR1 LGHNA, CDR2 YNFKEQ. This CDR3 is 13 amino acids long. The CDR3, as DNA: TGTGCCAGCAGCCGAGGGGAGTACTACGAGCAGTACTTC. Amino acid sequence: CASSRGEYYEQYF.

This clonotype was seen more than once but under ten times. A much larger clone lies one base from this, so it may be a read error. V is TRBV6-2 or TRBV6-3 and J is TRBJ2-5; D is possibly TRBD2 (6 bases). The V end lost 2 bases, the J end lost 5 bases, and 12 bases lay between the germline ends. The germline V gene encodes CDR1 MNHEY and CDR2 SVGEGT. The CDR3 has 14 amino acids. The CDR3 sequence: CASSYAPGDETQYF. For the CDR3, the DNA is TGTGCCAGCAGTTACGCCCCGGGGGACGAGACCCAGTACTTC.